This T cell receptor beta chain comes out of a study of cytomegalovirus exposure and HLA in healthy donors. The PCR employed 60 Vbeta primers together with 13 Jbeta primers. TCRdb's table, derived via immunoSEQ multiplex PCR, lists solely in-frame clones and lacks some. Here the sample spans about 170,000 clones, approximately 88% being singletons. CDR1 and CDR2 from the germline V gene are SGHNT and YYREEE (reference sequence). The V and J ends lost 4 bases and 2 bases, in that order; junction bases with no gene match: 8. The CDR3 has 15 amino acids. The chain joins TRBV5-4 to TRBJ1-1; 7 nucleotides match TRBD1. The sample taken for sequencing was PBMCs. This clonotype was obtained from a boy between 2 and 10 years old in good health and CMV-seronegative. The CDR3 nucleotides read TGTGCCAGCAGCGCGGGACAGCTATTAAACACTGAAGCTTTCTTT. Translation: CASSAGQLLNTEAFF. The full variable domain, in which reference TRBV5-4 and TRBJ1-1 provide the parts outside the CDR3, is ETGVTQSPTHLIKTRGQQVTLRCSSQSGHNTVSWYQQALGQGPQFIFQYYREEENGRGNFPPRFSGLQFPNYSSELNVNALELDDSALYLCASSAGQLLNTEAFFGQGTRLTVV.